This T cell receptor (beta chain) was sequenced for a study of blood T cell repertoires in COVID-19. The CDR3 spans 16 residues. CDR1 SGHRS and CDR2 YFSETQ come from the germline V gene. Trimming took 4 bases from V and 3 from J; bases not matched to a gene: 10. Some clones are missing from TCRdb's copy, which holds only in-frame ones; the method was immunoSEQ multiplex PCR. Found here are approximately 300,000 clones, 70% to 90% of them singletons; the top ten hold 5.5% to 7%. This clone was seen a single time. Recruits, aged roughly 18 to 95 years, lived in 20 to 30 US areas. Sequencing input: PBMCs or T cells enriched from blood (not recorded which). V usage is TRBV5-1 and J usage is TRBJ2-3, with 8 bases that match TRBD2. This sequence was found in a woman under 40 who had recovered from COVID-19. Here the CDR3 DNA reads TGCGCCAGCAGCCCCCAAACTAGCGGTCCGACAGATACGCAGTATTTT. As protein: CASSPQTSGPTDTQYF.